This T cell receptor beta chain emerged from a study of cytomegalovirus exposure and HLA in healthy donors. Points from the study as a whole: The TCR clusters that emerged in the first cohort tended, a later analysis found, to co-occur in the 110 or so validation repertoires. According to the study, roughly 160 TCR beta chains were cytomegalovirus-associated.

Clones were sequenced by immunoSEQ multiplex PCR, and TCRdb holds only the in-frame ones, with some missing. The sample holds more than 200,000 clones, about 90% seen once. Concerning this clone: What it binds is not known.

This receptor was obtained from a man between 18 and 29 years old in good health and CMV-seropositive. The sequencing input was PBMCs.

In DNA form, the CDR3 reads TGTGCCAGTAGTATAGGGGTACAGGACGGTCACGGGGAAAAACTGTTTTTT. Encoded protein: CASSIGVQDGHGEKLFF. This chain links TRBV19 with TRBJ1-4, with a possible D match to TRBD1 (5 bases). The CDR3 totals 17 residues. With 1 base removed from V and 8 bases from J, the gap between germline ends came to 20 bases. From germline, CDR1 is LNHDA and CDR2 SQIVND (reference sequence).